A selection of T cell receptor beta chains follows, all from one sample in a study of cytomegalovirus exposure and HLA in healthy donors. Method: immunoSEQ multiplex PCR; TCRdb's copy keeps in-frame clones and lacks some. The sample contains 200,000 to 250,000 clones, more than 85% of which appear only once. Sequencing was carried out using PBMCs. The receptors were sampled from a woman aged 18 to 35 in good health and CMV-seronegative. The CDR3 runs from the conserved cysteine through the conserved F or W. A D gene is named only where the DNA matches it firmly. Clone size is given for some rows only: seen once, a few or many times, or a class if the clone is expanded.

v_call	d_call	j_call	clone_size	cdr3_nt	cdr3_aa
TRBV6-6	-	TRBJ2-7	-	TGTGCCAGCAGTTACCTGGGAGGAAGGGAAAACGAGCAGTACTTC	CASSYLGGRENEQYF
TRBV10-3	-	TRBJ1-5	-	TGTGCCATCAGTGATAGGCAGGGAAATCAGCCCCAGCATTTT	CAISDRQGNQPQHF
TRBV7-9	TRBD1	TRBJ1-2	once	TGTGCCAGCAGCTTAGGGACAGGGGTCTTCTATGGCTACACCTTC	CASSLGTGVFYGYTF
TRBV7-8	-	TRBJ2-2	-	TGTGCCAGCAGCTTATATCGTGTCGGGGAGCTGTTTTTT	CASSLYRVGELFF
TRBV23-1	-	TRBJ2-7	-	TGCGCCAGCAGACCTGGGGAGCCAAAACCCCACGAGCAGTACTTC	CASRPGEPKPHEQYF
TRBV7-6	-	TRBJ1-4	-	TGTGCCAGCAGCTTATTCGGTGGGGCTGGTGAAAAACTGTTTTTT	CASSLFGGAGEKLFF
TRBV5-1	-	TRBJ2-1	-	TGCGCCAGCAGCAGTCAGGGTTTTGGCGAGCAGTTCTTC	CASSSQGFGEQFF
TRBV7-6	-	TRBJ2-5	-	TGTGCCAGCAGCTTAGGGGCAGGTGGGACCCAGTACTTC	CASSLGAGGTQYF
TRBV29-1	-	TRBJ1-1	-	TGCAGCTCTAACCCTATGAACACTGAAGCTTTCTTT	CSSNPMNTEAFF
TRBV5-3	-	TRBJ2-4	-	TGTGCCAGAGTAATTACACTGGGGGCCAAAAACAGTCAGTACTTC	CARVITLGAKNSQYF
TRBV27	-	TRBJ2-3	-	TGTGCCACCCACATCGGCACAGATACGCAGTATTTT	CATHIGTDTQYF
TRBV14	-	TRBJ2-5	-	TGTGCCAGCAGTCCCGCCGGCCCTCTACAGGGTTCGAAGACCCAGTACTTC	CASSPAGPLQGSKTQYF
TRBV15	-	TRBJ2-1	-	TGTGCCACCGGCGGCCTAAGCTCCTACAATGAGCAGTTCTTC	CATGGLSSYNEQFF
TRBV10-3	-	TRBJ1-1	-	TGTGCCATCAGTGAGTCGAGTTGGGGGGACACTGAAGCTTTCTTT	CAISESSWGDTEAFF
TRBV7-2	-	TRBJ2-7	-	TGTGCCAGCAGCCCGCCTCTGTGGGAGGCGGCCTACGAGCAGTACTTC	CASSPPLWEAAYEQYF
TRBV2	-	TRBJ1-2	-	TGTGCCAGCAGTGAAGCGTGGGGGAGGAGAAATGGCTACACCTTC	CASSEAWGRRNGYTF
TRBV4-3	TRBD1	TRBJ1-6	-	TGCGCCAGCAGCGGTCGGACAGGGTTCACCTCACCCCTCCACTTT	CASSGRTGFTSPLHF
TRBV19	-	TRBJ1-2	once	TGTGCCAGTAGTATCGAGGGCCGAGGGGGCTACACCTTC	CASSIEGRGGYTF
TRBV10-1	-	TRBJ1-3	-	TGCGCCAGCAGTGAGGCGGGCTCTGGAAACACCATATATTTT	CASSEAGSGNTIYF
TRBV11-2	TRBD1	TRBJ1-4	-	TGTGCCAGCAGCGGGGGACAGCCTAATGAAAAACTGTTTTTT	CASSGGQPNEKLFF
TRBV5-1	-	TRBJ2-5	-	TGCGCCAGCAGCTTGTCGACAGGGGAGGGAGAGACCCAGTACTTC	CASSLSTGEGETQYF
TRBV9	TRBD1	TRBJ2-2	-	TGTGCCAGCAGCGTCCCGGGGACAGGGGGCCTCTCGCAGAGCACCGGGGAGCTGTTTTTT	CASSVPGTGGLSQSTGELFF
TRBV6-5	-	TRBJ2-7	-	TGTGCCAGCAGTCCGAACAGGGCCATCGAGCAGTACTTC	CASSPNRAIEQYF
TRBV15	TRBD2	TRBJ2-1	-	TGTGCCACCAGCAGAGATCTAGCGGGCTGGTACAATGAGCAGTTCTTC	CATSRDLAGWYNEQFF
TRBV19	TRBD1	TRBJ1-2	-	TGTGCCAGTAGTACACTGGGACAGGGAAGCTATGGCTACACCTTC	CASSTLGQGSYGYTF
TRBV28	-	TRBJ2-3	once	TGTGCCAGCAGTTTTCCGACTCGGCGCTCTAGCACAGATACGCAGTATTTT	CASSFPTRRSSTDTQYF
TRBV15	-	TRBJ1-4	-	TGTGCCACCAGCAGACAACAGCGGAATGAAAAACTGTTTTTT	CATSRQQRNEKLFF
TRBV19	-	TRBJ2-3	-	TGTGCCGGGCATGGGCCAGTCACAGATACGCAGTATTTT	CAGHGPVTDTQYF
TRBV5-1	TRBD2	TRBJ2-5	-	TGCGCCAGCAGCTACTCCGGGATCCTAGCGGGGGACCCGGGGGGATACTTC	CASSYSGILAGDPGGYF
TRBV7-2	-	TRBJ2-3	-	TGTGCCAGCAGCTTAGGGGGCGAGACAGATACGCAGTATTTT	CASSLGGETDTQYF
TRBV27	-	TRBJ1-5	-	TGTGCCAGCAGTTTATCCCGGGGGAGCAATCAGCCCCAGCATTTT	CASSLSRGSNQPQHF
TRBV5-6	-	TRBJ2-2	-	TGTGCCAGCAGCTTCTATGCCGGGGAGCTGTTTTTT	CASSFYAGELFF
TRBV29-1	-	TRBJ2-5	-	TGCAGCGGGCTCAGGGGTGGTGAGACCCAGTACTTC	CSGLRGGETQYF
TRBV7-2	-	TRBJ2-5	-	TGTGCCAGCAGCACGGACAGCCAAATGCAAGAGACCCAGTACTTC	CASSTDSQMQETQYF
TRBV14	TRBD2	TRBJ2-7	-	TGTGCCAGCAGCCGCCCGTTTAGCGGGGAATACTACGAGCAGTACTTC	CASSRPFSGEYYEQYF
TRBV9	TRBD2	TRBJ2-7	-	TGTGCCAGCAGCGTGGGACTAGCGGGGATCTACGAGCAGTACTTC	CASSVGLAGIYEQYF
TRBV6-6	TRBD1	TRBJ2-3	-	TGTGCCAGTTCCCGGGACAGGGGGCGAGGCACAGATACGCAGTATTTT	CASSRDRGRGTDTQYF
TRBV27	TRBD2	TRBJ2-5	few	TGTGCCAGCAGTTCAGGACTAGCGGGTAAAGAGACCCAGTACTTC	CASSSGLAGKETQYF
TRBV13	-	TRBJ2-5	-	TGTGCCAGCAGCTTAGGTCGGAGGATAGAGACCCAGTACTTC	CASSLGRRIETQYF
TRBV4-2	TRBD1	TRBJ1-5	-	TGTGCCAGCAGCCCAGGGAAACAGGGGAATCAGCCCCAGCATTTT	CASSPGKQGNQPQHF
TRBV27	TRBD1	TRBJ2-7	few	TGTGCCAGCAGTAAAGGACCCGGGACAGGGTCCTACGAGCAGTACTTC	CASSKGPGTGSYEQYF
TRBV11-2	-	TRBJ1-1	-	TGTGCCAGCAGCTTAAGGGGAGGGGTTCGGAACACTGAAGCTTTCTTT	CASSLRGGVRNTEAFF
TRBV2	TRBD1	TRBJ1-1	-	TGTGCCAGCAGTCCGGACAGGGGGTACACTGAAGCTTTCTTT	CASSPDRGYTEAFF
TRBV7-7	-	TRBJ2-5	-	TGTGCCAGCAGCCCCCGAGCCCTTTTCGAGACCCAGTACTTC	CASSPRALFETQYF
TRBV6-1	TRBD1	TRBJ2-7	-	TGTGCCAGCAGTGATTGGACAGGGGGCTCCTACGAGCAGTACTTC	CASSDWTGGSYEQYF
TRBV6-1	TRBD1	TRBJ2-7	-	TGTGCCAGCAAAGGACAGGGGGCCTACGAGCAGTACTTC	CASKGQGAYEQYF
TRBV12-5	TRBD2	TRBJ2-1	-	TGTGCTAGTGGTTTGGGCGGGGGGGCCGATGAGCAGTTCTTC	CASGLGGGADEQFF
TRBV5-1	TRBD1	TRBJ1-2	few	TGCGCCAGCAGCTTAGCTGACAGGGTCCGTGATGGCTACACCTTC	CASSLADRVRDGYTF
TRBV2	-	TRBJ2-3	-	TGTGCCAGCAGTGAAGGGGAGGTCGGTACGCAGTATTTT	CASSEGEVGTQYF
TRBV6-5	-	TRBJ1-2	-	TGTGCCAGCAGTTACTCGAGAGGGCAAGGCTACACCTTC	CASSYSRGQGYTF
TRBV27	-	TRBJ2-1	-	TGTGCCAGCAGTACCCGGGACAACTCCTACAATGAGCAGTTCTTC	CASSTRDNSYNEQFF
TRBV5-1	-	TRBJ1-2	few	TGCGCCAGCAGCTTGAACAGGTTAGGAAACTATGGCTACACCTTC	CASSLNRLGNYGYTF